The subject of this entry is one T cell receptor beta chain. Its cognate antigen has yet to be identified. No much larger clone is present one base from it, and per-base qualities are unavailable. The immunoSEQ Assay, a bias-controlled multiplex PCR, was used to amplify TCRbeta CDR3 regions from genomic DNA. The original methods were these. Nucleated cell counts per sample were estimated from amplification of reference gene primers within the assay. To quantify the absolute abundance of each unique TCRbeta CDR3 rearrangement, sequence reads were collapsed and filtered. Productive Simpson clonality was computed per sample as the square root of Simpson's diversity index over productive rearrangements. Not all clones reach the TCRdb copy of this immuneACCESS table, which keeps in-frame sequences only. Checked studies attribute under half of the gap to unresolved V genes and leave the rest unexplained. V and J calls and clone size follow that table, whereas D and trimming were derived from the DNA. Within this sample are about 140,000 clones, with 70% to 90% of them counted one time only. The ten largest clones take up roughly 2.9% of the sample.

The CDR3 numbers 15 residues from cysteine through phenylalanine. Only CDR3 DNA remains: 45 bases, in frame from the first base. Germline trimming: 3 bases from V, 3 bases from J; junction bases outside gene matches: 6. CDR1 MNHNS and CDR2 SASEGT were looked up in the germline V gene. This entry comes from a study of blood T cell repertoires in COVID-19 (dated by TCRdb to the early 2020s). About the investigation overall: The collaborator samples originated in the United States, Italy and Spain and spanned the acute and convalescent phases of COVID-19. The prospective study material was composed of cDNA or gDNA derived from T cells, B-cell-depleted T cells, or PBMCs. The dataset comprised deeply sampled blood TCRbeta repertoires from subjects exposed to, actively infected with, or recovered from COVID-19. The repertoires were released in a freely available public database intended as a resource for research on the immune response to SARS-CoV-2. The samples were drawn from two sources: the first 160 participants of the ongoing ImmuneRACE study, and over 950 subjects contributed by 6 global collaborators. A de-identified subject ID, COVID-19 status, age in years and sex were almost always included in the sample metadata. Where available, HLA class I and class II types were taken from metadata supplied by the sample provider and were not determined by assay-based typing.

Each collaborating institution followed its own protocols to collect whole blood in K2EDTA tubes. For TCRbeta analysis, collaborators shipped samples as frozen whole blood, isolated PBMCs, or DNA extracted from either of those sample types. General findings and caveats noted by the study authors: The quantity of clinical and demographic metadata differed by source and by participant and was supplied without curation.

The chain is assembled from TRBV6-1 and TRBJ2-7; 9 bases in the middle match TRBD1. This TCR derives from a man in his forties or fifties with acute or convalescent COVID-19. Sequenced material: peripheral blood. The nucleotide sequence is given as TGTGCCAGCAGTGATCTATCGACAGGGGGCTACGAGCAGTACTTC. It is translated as CASSDLSTGGYEQYF.